A single sample is the source of the 20 T cell receptor beta chains below, sequenced in a study of blood T cell repertoires in COVID-19. Some clones are missing from TCRdb's copy, which holds only in-frame ones; the method was immunoSEQ multiplex PCR. This table holds approximately 220,000 clones, around 81% found once. The source material was peripheral blood. The receptor source for this set is a woman under 40 who had recovered from COVID-19.

This clone has only a few counts. The V call is TRBV11-2, the J call TRBJ2-2; 10 positions match TRBD2. J gave up 5 bases and V 6 bases, and 9 bases lay outside the gene matches. Germline V lookup: CDR1 SGHAT, CDR2 FQNNGV. The CDR3 consists of 16 residues. The CDR3 nucleotides read TGTGCCAGCAGAATTAGCGGGAGGCGCGGGACCGGGGAGCTGTTTTTT. Amino acids: CASRISGRRGTGELFF.

The chain employs TRBV19 and TRBJ2-7; D gene unclear. CDR3 length equals 15 residues. V lost 3 bases to trimming and J lost 0 bases, with 12 bases between them. Germline V gene lookup returns CDR1 LNHDA and CDR2 SQIVND (reference sequence). The CDR3 sequence: CASSMGFTASYEQYF. CDR3 sequence (DNA): TGTGCCAGTAGTATGGGCTTCACAGCCTCCTACGAGCAGTACTTC.

The chain combines TRBV7-2 with TRBJ2-7; a weak D match, TRBD1 (6 bases). The CDR3 extends over 14 amino acids. CDR1 is SGHTA, CDR2 FQGNSA, per germline. V lost 5 bases and J 3 bases, leaving 14 bases between the germline ends. CDR3 protein: CASSLGHSYYEQYF. The DNA for the CDR3 is TGTGCCAGCAGCCTGGGACATTCTTACTACGAGCAGTACTTC.

V and J are TRBV5-1 and TRBJ1-3; D might be TRBD1 (5 bases). V was pared by 3 bases and J by 1 base, with 11 bases between. Germline V gives CDR1 SGHRS, CDR2 YFSETQ. The CDR3 length is 15 residues. The chain's CDR3 is CASSSDPGSGNTIYF. CDR3 bases: TGCGCCAGCAGCTCGGACCCAGGGTCTGGAAACACCATATATTTT.

This clone was counted many times. The gene calls are TRBV10-3 and TRBJ2-5; maybe TRBD2 (6 bases). Looked up from germline, CDR1 is ENHRY and CDR2 is SYGVKD. Trimming removed 2 bases at V and 1 base at J, with 11 bases between. The CDR3 extends over 15 amino acids. Here the CDR3 reads CAISEGSGVQETQYF. CDR3 nucleotides: TGTGCCATCAGTGAGGGTAGCGGCGTCCAAGAGACCCAGTACTTC.

The genes are TRBV11-3 and TRBJ2-2, with 7 bases matching TRBD1. The germline gives CDR1 SGHNT, CDR2 YENEEA. CDR3 length: 14 amino acids. Trimming removed 2 bases from V and 6 bases from J; junction bases left unmatched: 3. The CDR3 reads CASSLRGGPGELFF. Written as DNA, the CDR3 is TGTGCCAGCAGCTTAAGAGGGGGCCCCGGGGAGCTGTTTTTT.

V gene TRBV28 combines with J gene TRBJ2-5; 7 nucleotides agree with TRBD1. The CDR3 totals 12 residues. Germline CDR1 and CDR2: MDHEN and SYDVKM. V was clipped by 10 bases and J by 5 bases; unmatched bases: 7. CDR3 region: CAIQGSGETQYF. The CDR3 coding sequence is TGTGCCATACAGGGGTCGGGGGAGACCCAGTACTTC.

The rearrangement links TRBV19 to TRBJ1-3; D is unclear. CDR1 LNHDA and CDR2 SQIVND come from the germline V gene (reference sequence). The ends were cut back, 5 bases at V and 7 bases at J, with 12 bases in the middle. This CDR3 has 13 amino acids. The CDR3: CASSSMGLNTIYF. The CDR3 DNA sequence: TGTGCCAGTAGTTCCATGGGCCTCAACACCATATATTTT. Full variable domain (rest looked up from reference TRBV19 and TRBJ1-3): DGGITQSPKYLFRKEGQNVTLSCEQNLNHDAMYWYRQDPGQGLRLIYYSQIVNDFQKGDIAEGYSVSREKKESFPLTVTSAQKNPTAFYLCASSSMGLNTIYFGEGSWLTVV.

The chain joins TRBV10-3 to TRBJ2-1; 12 bases align to TRBD1. V lost 4 bases to trimming and J lost 7 bases; unmatched junction nucleotides: 2. This CDR3 has 14 amino acids. Germline loops: CDR1 ENHRY, CDR2 SYGVKD. The CDR3 DNA reads TGTGCCATCAGTGTGGGACAGGGGGCTAATGAGCAGTTCTTC. Its translation: CAISVGQGANEQFF.

V gene TRBV5-1 combines with J gene TRBJ2-5; 15 positions agree with TRBD2. V lost 3 bases, J lost 4 bases, and 4 bases stayed unmatched. The germline CDR1 and CDR2 sequences are SGHRS and YFSETQ. There are 16 residues in the CDR3. CDR3 in amino acids: CASSWGLAGGVETQYF. CDR3 DNA sequence: TGCGCCAGCAGCTGGGGACTAGCGGGAGGAGTAGAGACCCAGTACTTC.

This rearrangement joins TRBV5-1 to TRBJ2-1, with 11 bases aligning to TRBD1. The germline V gene has CDR1 SGHRS and CDR2 YFSETQ. V lost 4 bases to trimming and J lost 5 bases; unmatched junction nucleotides: 5. The CDR3 has 15 amino acids. Here the CDR3 DNA reads TGCGCCAGCAGCGTCCGGGACAGGGGGGACAATGAGCAGTTCTTC. This sequence encodes CASSVRDRGDNEQFF.

This clone turned up a few times. The chain combines TRBV5-5 with TRBJ2-7; maybe TRBD2 (5 bases). CDR3 length: 15 amino acids. Looked up from germline, CDR1 is SGHKS and CDR2 is YYEKEE (reference sequence). V shed 2 bases and J shed 4 bases, with 16 bases lying between them. The CDR3 sequence is CASSFQAQTGYEQYF. Written as DNA, the CDR3 is TGTGCCAGCAGCTTCCAAGCACAAACGGGATACGAGCAGTACTTC.

This clone was counted a few times. The chain uses TRBV9 and TRBJ1-1; no definite D call. CDR3 length: 14 amino acids. The V gene's germline CDR1 is SGDLS and CDR2 YYNGEE. V gave up 1 base and J gave up 6 bases, with 13 bases separating them. CDR3 loop: CASSVIPSEPEAFF. In DNA form, the CDR3 reads TGTGCCAGCAGCGTAATTCCCTCCGAGCCTGAAGCTTTCTTT.

The J gene is TRBJ1-2, the V gene TRBV7-3, with 8 bases aligning to TRBD1. Trimming cost V 5 bases and J 8 bases; bases outside gene matches: 7. Germline-derived CDR1 and CDR2 are SGHTA and FQGTGA. The CDR3 length is 13 residues. CDR3 nucleotides: TGTGCCAGCAGCATAGACAGGGGTAAAGGCTACACCTTC. Translating it yields CASSIDRGKGYTF.

Here the CDR3 reads CASSLGTGPSSYNSPLHF. CDR3 DNA sequence: TGTGCCAGCAGCTTGGGAACAGGCCCTAGCTCCTATAATTCACCCCTCCACTTT. The gene calls are TRBV5-6 and TRBJ1-6; possible D gene TRBD1, 5 bases. This CDR3 is built from 18 residues. Trimming left V 0 bases short and J 0 bases short, with 13 bases between. From germline, CDR1 is SGHDT and CDR2 YYEEEE.

V is TRBV30 and J is TRBJ2-2; 16 nucleotides align to TRBD2. Losses at the gene ends were 5 bases for V and 3 bases for J; bases not matched to a gene: 12. The CDR3 runs to 19 residues. Germline-derived CDR1 and CDR2 are GTSNPN and SVGIG (reference sequence). The CDR3 bases are TGTGCCTGGGTACGCCCCGGGACTAGCGGGAGGGCTCACACCGGGGAGCTGTTTTTT. Its protein product is CAWVRPGTSGRAHTGELFF.

This rearrangement joins TRBV11-3 to TRBJ2-1; the match to TRBD2 covers 12 bases. CDR1 and CDR2 from the germline V gene are SGHNT and YENEEA. V shed 5 bases and J 8 bases; nucleotides not matched to a gene: 7. CDR3 length equals 15 residues. CDR3 protein: CASSPGLAGMDEQFF. DNA for the CDR3: TGTGCCAGCAGCCCCGGACTAGCGGGAATGGATGAGCAGTTCTTC.

CDR3 in amino acids: CASSPGLGIEKLFF. The CDR3 region has the DNA TGTGCCAGTAGTCCGGGACTGGGGATTGAAAAACTGTTTTTT. The chain combines TRBV19 with TRBJ1-4; the D gene is possibly TRBD1 (5 bases). Germline CDR1 is LNHDA and CDR2 is SQIVND (reference sequence). Trimming removed 5 bases from V and 7 bases from J, with 14 bases in between. The CDR3 consists of 14 residues.

The chain combines TRBV19 with TRBJ1-5; 10 bases line up with TRBD1. CDR3 size: 21 residues. Trimming at V came to 4 bases and at J to 3 bases, leaving 21 bases not matched to a gene. From germline, CDR1 is LNHDA and CDR2 SQIVND (reference sequence). The chain's CDR3 is CASSRGRPGQGISTNNQPQHF. The CDR3 nucleotides read TGTGCCAGTAGTAGGGGTCGACCGGGACAGGGGATTTCCACCAACAATCAGCCCCAGCATTTT.

The chain has TRBV14 and TRBJ1-2; unclear D gene. Trimming left V 3 bases short and J 8 bases short, with 16 bases between. This CDR3 region has 14 residues. CDR1 is SGHDN and CDR2 is FVKESK in the germline V gene. In DNA form, the CDR3 reads TGTGCCAGCAGCCAGTATCGGACTGTCAACGGCTACACCTTC. Protein: CASSQYRTVNGYTF. Using reference TRBV14 and TRBJ1-2 for the parts outside the CDR3, the full variable domain is EAGVTQFPSHSVIEKGQTVTLRCDPISGHDNLYWYRRVMGKEIKFLLHFVKESKQDESGMPNNRFLAERTGGTYSTLKVQPAELEDSGVYFCASSQYRTVNGYTFGSGTRLTVV.